This paragraph covers one T cell receptor (beta chain) sequence. This clonotype was seen many times. This clone's antigen is unknown. Nothing much larger sits one base from this clone, and base qualities are not available. TRIzol reagent was used to extract blood RNA from unsorted whole blood, while the DNeasy Blood & Tissue kit provided the germline DNA. At the time of sampling, the patients had chronic HBV infection and had not received any treatment. Before surgery, around 4 milliliters of peripheral blood were drawn into K2EDTA tubes. This specimen belongs to a study of tumor-infiltrating lymphocytes in primary liver carcinoma (dated by TCRdb to the late 2010s). Regarding the study in general: Between late 2015 and March 2016, about five patients in China with histopathologically diagnosed primary liver carcinoma had surgical resection. Hepatocellular carcinoma (four) or combined HCC and intrahepatic cholangiocarcinoma (one) was present in the five patients, who were three men and two women aged 30 to 69 years. The tumors of the five patients were staged as T1-T3 N0M0, with maximum diameters ranging from roughly 4 to 10 cm. Samples yielded roughly 3.65 to 7.5 million productive TCRbeta reads; read depth did not differ significantly between tissue types. TCRbeta repertoire sequencing, expression microarrays and whole-exome sequencing were combined in the study across five regions of each liver tumor, with adjacent normal tissue and blood also included. A total of 35 or so specimens from 5 patients went through TCRbeta repertoire sequencing, namely 25 tumor regions, 5 adjacent noncancerous liver tissues and 5 peripheral blood samples. High reproducibility was observed for the technical replicate repertoires, with mean shared-clone rates approximately 0.92 and correlation coefficients above 0.98.

Starting from around 500 ng total RNA, TCRbeta-specific cDNA was produced by reverse transcription with a constant-region primer and ProtoScript II reverse transcriptase. Construction of the TCRbeta libraries relied on three nested rounds of multiplex PCR, following a slightly modified ARM-PCR procedure. Each of the first two PCR rounds ran for about 11 cycles using multiplex TRBV1-TRBV30 forward primers together with a Cbeta reverse primer. Sample barcodes and Illumina adapters were added in a final 25-cycle PCR using Deep VentR polymerase. Before sequencing, amplicons of 200-500 bp were gel-purified using a QIAquick gel extraction kit. TCRbeta amplicons were sequenced on an Illumina HiSeq 2500 with 250-bp paired-end reads. The study's own analysis went as follows. Reads were quality-trimmed with Trimmomatic v0.33, and paired reads were merged with FLASH v1.2.11 to recover full CDR3 sequences. V, D and J germline segments were assigned to the rearranged TCRbeta sequences using MiGEC v1.2.1b. Clonotype statistics, along with Shannon-Wiener diversity indices, were calculated using VDJtools v1.0.0. To reduce sampling bias, subsequent analyses other than the diversity analysis used only the 250 most abundant clonotypes in each sample. TCRdb trimmed public reads at Q25 via fastp, called clones via MiXCR and kept in-frame beta chains. Rows are unified per CDR3 protein, each entry keeping the most common DNA and genes. TCRdb, not the authors, supplied the V and J calls. This sample lists about 300,000 distinct CDR3 sequences; 55% to 65% were detected once. The ten largest account for more than 8.5% of the sample.

Trimming at the junction amounts to 2 bases on V and 0 bases on J, and the germline ends lie 13 bases apart. The CDR3 holds 17 amino acids from the cysteine to the phenylalanine. The only DNA kept is the CDR3, 51 bases in frame from the first base. From the germline V gene, CDR1 is SGHAT and CDR2 is FQNNGV. Study-wide conclusions, independent of this receptor: Because the samples were bulk and unsorted, CD4+ and CD8+ T cell repertoires could not be compared. Only the TCR beta chain was sequenced, so true repertoire diversity is likely underestimated because unpaired alpha chains were not captured. Repertoire overlap was higher between tumor regions (mean roughly 35%) than tumor-adjacent (around 17%) or tumor-blood (approximately 14%) pairs, consistent with antigen-driven expansion. The top 250 clones made up a significantly larger repertoire fraction in tumors than in blood (p = 0.039). With just a few patients in the study, the authors point out that the findings should be validated in a larger study.

Sequenced sample: peripheral blood. The clonotype comes from a man aged 35-49 years with primary liver carcinoma and hepatitis B virus infection. The chain employs TRBV11-2 and TRBJ1-4; confidence is insufficient to name the D gene. This receptor carries the CDR3 CASSLILGRTTNEKLFF. DNA sequence: TGTGCCAGCAGCTTAATCCTGGGCCGTACAACTAATGAAAAACTGTTTTTT.